Listed below are T cell receptor beta chains from one sample, sequenced in a study of cytomegalovirus exposure and HLA in healthy donors. Assay: immunoSEQ multiplex PCR; the TCRdb copy retains only in-frame clones and omits some. Here the sample spans around 160,000 clones, 78% being singletons. Sequencing used PBMCs. These receptors were collected from a man aged 40-55 years in good health and CMV-seropositive. CDR3s include the opening cysteine and the closing phenylalanine or tryptophan. Fields, in order: V gene, J gene, CDR3 protein.

v_call: TRBV4-3; j_call: TRBJ2-7; cdr3_aa: CASSATPDGTSGSYEQYF
v_call: TRBV10-1; j_call: TRBJ2-3; cdr3_aa: CASSAPLTDTQYF
v_call: TRBV11-2; j_call: TRBJ2-7; cdr3_aa: CASSLRDRGEQYF
v_call: TRBV19; j_call: TRBJ2-6; cdr3_aa: CASIKGDSGANVLTF
v_call: TRBV15; j_call: TRBJ1-1; cdr3_aa: CATSMRPAGLEAFF
v_call: TRBV7-9; j_call: TRBJ1-1; cdr3_aa: CASSPGQGNTEAFF
v_call: TRBV25-1; j_call: TRBJ2-2; cdr3_aa: CASSDRKEGNTGELFF
v_call: TRBV5-4; j_call: TRBJ2-5; cdr3_aa: CASSFRTGGVGYQETQYF
v_call: TRBV18; j_call: TRBJ1-1; cdr3_aa: CASSPPNQVLGTEAFF
v_call: TRBV7-2; j_call: TRBJ2-3; cdr3_aa: CASSLGSSGGDTQYF
v_call: TRBV18; j_call: TRBJ2-2; cdr3_aa: CASSRTGLTSGNTNTGELFF
v_call: TRBV5-1; j_call: TRBJ2-7; cdr3_aa: CASSAGLAGNYEQYF
v_call: TRBV7-2; j_call: TRBJ2-6; cdr3_aa: CASSPLEGSWANVLTF
v_call: TRBV30; j_call: TRBJ2-2; cdr3_aa: CAWSKGAGELFF
v_call: TRBV28; j_call: TRBJ2-1; cdr3_aa: CASRLLGTGTFF
v_call: TRBV7-2; j_call: TRBJ2-7; cdr3_aa: CASRGRSHYEQYF
v_call: TRBV15; j_call: TRBJ1-5; cdr3_aa: CATSDWTQGAVQPQHF
v_call: TRBV7-6; j_call: TRBJ2-3; cdr3_aa: CASSLALGTDTQYF
v_call: TRBV29-1; j_call: TRBJ1-1; cdr3_aa: CSVRQEGYMNTEAFF
v_call: TRBV5-1; j_call: TRBJ1-1; cdr3_aa: CASSLQDRGRNTEAFF
v_call: TRBV30; j_call: TRBJ1-2; cdr3_aa: CAWSVRGLTF
v_call: TRBV5-5; j_call: TRBJ2-2; cdr3_aa: CASSLARQRNTGELFF
v_call: TRBV30; j_call: TRBJ1-1; cdr3_aa: CAWIRRLNTEAFF
v_call: TRBV10-3; j_call: TRBJ2-7; cdr3_aa: CAISETSGIYEQYF
v_call: TRBV11-2; j_call: TRBJ2-3; cdr3_aa: CASSLGLSTDTQYF
v_call: TRBV4-2; j_call: TRBJ2-3; cdr3_aa: CASSLQGGSDTSTDTQYF
v_call: TRBV5-1; j_call: TRBJ2-7; cdr3_aa: CASSLATSGRQREQYF
v_call: TRBV18; j_call: TRBJ2-3; cdr3_aa: CASSPGPPTDTQYF
v_call: TRBV2; j_call: TRBJ2-7; cdr3_aa: CASSESAGGVYEQYF
v_call: TRBV9; j_call: TRBJ1-3; cdr3_aa: CASSVLSGNTIYF
v_call: TRBV6-1; j_call: .; cdr3_aa: CASSSRIAYEQYF
v_call: TRBV5-1; j_call: TRBJ2-2; cdr3_aa: CASSLGSAYTGELFF
v_call: TRBV19; j_call: TRBJ2-5; cdr3_aa: CASSIGSGRVQETQYF
v_call: TRBV7-3; j_call: .; cdr3_aa: CASSLTDQGNHEQYF
v_call: TRBV4-2; j_call: TRBJ2-3; cdr3_aa: CASSQDFGTSGTDTQYF
v_call: TRBV5-1; j_call: TRBJ1-2; cdr3_aa: CASSFVGQGASGYTF
v_call: TRBV6-6; j_call: TRBJ1-1; cdr3_aa: CASSLQGPGAFF
v_call: TRBV19; j_call: TRBJ2-1; cdr3_aa: CASRNPGKSSSYNEQFF
v_call: TRBV6-5; j_call: TRBJ1-1; cdr3_aa: CASSQVGQGAIFF
v_call: TRBV30; j_call: TRBJ1-1; cdr3_aa: CAWSVAGGTEAFF
v_call: TRBV28; j_call: TRBJ2-7; cdr3_aa: CASRGQGGPRGEQYF
v_call: TRBV28; j_call: TRBJ2-2; cdr3_aa: CASSLGTGSLLTGELFF
v_call: TRBV9; j_call: TRBJ2-5; cdr3_aa: CASSVPGSGETQYF
v_call: TRBV15; j_call: TRBJ1-3; cdr3_aa: CATSRDRGGTGNTIYF
v_call: TRBV19; j_call: TRBJ2-7; cdr3_aa: CASRFRDEQYF
v_call: TRBV5-1; j_call: TRBJ2-1; cdr3_aa: CASSPPSNEQFF
v_call: TRBV7-2; j_call: TRBJ2-7; cdr3_aa: CASSLAAILNEQYF
v_call: TRBV4-1; j_call: TRBJ2-7; cdr3_aa: CASSQDAQGAYEQYF
v_call: TRBV28; j_call: TRBJ2-7; cdr3_aa: CASRLASLYEQYF
v_call: TRBV6-4; j_call: TRBJ2-3; cdr3_aa: CASSDSSGGSTDTQYF
v_call: TRBV9; j_call: TRBJ1-2; cdr3_aa: CASSVGTGMLHNYGYTF
v_call: TRBV5-6; j_call: TRBJ2-5; cdr3_aa: CASSLGLAGGWETQYF
v_call: TRBV2; j_call: TRBJ2-3; cdr3_aa: CASSILGNTQYF
v_call: TRBV4-3; j_call: TRBJ2-3; cdr3_aa: CASSPGLALNTQYF
v_call: TRBV11-2; j_call: TRBJ2-1; cdr3_aa: CASSLGATGTGGDEQFF
v_call: TRBV4-3; j_call: TRBJ2-3; cdr3_aa: CASSQAPEGLAGGQGVQYF